This T cell receptor beta chain was recovered during a study of shared T cell receptors in the human thymus. Only in-frame clones appear in the TCRdb table, and some are missing; sequencing was by immunoSEQ multiplex PCR. The sample has approximately 580,000 clones, roughly 74% seen once. A single count supports this clone. The same sample was also used in a study of human thymus T cells. That work adds: Healthy Finnish infants having corrective surgery for congenital heart defects served as donors. Surgeons resected thymus tissue during corrective heart surgery. What appeared biased in thymic and blood repertoires was the usage of V and J genes. Unrelated individuals had highly overlapping thymic repertoires, as reported in related research.

What was sequenced was thymocytes. The receptor's source is a boy in the first two years of life with a congenital heart defect.

CDR3 loop: CASSERPLGATVAGEQFF. The CDR3 nucleotides read TGTGCCAGCAGTGAAAGGCCCCTGGGGGCCACCGTCGCGGGTGAGCAGTTCTTC. The rearrangement joins TRBV6-1 to TRBJ2-1; possibly TRBD1 for D (6 bases). Between the trimmed V and J ends, which lost 2 bases and 9 bases, there was a span of 26 bases. The germline V gene encodes CDR1 MNHNS and CDR2 SASEGT. This CDR3 contains 18 residues.